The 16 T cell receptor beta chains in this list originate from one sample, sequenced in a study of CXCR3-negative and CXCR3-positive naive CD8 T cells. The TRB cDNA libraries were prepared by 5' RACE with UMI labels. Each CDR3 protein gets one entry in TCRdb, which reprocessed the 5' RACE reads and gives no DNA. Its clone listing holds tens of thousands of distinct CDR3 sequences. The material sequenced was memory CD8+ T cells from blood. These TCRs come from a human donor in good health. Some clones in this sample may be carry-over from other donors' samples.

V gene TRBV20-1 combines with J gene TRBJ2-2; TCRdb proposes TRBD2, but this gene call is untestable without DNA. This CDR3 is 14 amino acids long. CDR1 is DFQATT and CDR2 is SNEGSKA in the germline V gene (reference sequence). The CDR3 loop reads CSAKGTRGTGELFF.

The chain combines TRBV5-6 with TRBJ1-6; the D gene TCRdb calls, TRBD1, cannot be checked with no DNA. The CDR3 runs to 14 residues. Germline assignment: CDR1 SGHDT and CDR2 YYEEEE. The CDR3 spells CASSFSTGGSPLHF.

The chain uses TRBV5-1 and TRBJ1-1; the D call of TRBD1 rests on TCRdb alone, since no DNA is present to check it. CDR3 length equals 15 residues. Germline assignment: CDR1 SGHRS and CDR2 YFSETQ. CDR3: CASSLVRGPIDEAFF.

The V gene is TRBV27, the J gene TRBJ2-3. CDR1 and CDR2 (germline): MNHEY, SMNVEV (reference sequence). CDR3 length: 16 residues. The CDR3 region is CASSLSGERSTDTQYF.

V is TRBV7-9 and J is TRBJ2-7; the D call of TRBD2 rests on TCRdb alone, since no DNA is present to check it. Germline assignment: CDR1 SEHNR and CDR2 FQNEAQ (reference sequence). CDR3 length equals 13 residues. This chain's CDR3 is CASSRPESYEQYF.

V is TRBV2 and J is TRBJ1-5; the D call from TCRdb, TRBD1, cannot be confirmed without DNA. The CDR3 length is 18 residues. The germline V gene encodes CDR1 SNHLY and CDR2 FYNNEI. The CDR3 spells CASSGLRQVGAGNQPQHF.

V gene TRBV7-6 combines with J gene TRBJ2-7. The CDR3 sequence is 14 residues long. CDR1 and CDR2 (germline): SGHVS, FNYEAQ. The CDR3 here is CASSLAGGAYEQYF.

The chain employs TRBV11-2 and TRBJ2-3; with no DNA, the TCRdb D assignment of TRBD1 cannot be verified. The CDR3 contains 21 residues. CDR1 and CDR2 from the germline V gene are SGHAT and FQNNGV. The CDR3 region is CASSLGGGATGGLWLGDTQYF.

CDR3: CASSDSVQGADTQYF. The chain recombines TRBV6-4 with TRBJ2-3; absent DNA, TCRdb's TRBD1 call cannot be checked. There are 15 residues in the CDR3. CDR1 and CDR2 from the germline V gene are MRHNA and SNTAGT.

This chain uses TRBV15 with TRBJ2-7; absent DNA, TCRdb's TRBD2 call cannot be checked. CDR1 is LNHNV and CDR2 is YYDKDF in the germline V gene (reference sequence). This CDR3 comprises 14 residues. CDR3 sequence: CATSREGLTYEQYF.

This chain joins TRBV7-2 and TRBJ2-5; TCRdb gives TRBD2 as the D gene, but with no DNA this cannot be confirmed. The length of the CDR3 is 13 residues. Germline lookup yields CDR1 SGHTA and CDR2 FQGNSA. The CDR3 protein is CASRVPGVETQYF.

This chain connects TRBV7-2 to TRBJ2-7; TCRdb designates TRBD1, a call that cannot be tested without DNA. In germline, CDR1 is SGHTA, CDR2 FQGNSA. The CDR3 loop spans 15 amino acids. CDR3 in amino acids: CASSRLVGGVYEQYF.

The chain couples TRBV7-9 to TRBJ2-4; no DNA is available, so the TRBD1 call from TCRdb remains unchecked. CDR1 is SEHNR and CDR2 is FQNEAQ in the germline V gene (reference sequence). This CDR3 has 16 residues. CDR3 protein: CASSPPSRDIENIQYF.

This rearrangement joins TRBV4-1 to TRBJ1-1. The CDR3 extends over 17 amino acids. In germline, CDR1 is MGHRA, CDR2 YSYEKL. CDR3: CASSQMTAGEGNTEAFF.

This chain's CDR3 is CASSREGSYEQYF. The chain has TRBV12-3 or TRBV12-4 and TRBJ2-7; the D gene TCRdb calls, TRBD1, cannot be checked with no DNA. The CDR3 has 13 amino acids.

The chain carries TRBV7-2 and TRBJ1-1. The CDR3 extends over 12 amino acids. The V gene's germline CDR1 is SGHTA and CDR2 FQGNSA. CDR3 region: CASSFTSTEAFF.